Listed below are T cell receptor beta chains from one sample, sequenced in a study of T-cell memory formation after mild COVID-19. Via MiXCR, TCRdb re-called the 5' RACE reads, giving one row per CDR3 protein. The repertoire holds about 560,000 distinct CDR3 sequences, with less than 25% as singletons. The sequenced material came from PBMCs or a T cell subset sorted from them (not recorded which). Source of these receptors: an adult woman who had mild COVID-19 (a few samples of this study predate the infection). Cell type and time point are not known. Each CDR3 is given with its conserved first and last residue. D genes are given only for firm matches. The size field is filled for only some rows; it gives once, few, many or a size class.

DNA: TGCAGTGCTAGAGATAACGACAGGGGAGGGGAGACCCAGTACTTC
CDR3: CSARDNDRGGETQYF
V: TRBV20-1
D: -
J: TRBJ2-5
size: -

DNA: TGCAGTGCTAGGACCGATATGAGCAATCAGCCCCAGCATTTT
CDR3: CSARTDMSNQPQHF
V: TRBV20-1
D: -
J: TRBJ1-5
size: many

DNA: TGTGCCAGCAGTCCCACAGGGCTTGCTCCGTACTTC
CDR3: CASSPTGLAPYF
V: TRBV6-2/TRBV6-3
D: -
J: TRBJ2-7
size: -

DNA: TGTGCCAGCAGCTTACCGGGACTCTCCTACGAGCAGTACTTC
CDR3: CASSLPGLSYEQYF
V: TRBV7-2
D: -
J: TRBJ2-7
size: few

DNA: TGTGCCAGCAGTGTCGACAGGGCCAAGGGCAATGAGCAGTTCTTC
CDR3: CASSVDRAKGNEQFF
V: TRBV6-4
D: TRBD1
J: TRBJ2-1
size: few

DNA: TGTGCCAGCAGCTCCCCTTTGGACAGGGGATACTATGGCTACACCTTC
CDR3: CASSSPLDRGYYGYTF
V: TRBV11-2
D: TRBD1
J: TRBJ1-2
size: few

DNA: TGCGCCAGCAGCCAAGTTATGGGTAACAGGGGAGCTAACTATGGCTACACCTTC
CDR3: CASSQVMGNRGANYGYTF
V: TRBV4-1
D: TRBD1
J: TRBJ1-2
size: once

DNA: TGTGCCAGCAGGCTTGGAGTAGTCTACGAGCAGTACTTC
CDR3: CASRLGVVYEQYF
V: TRBV12-3/TRBV12-4
D: -
J: TRBJ2-7
size: -

DNA: TGTGCCAGCAGCCCGACCTCCGGGACCAACTCCTACAATGAGCAGTTCTTC
CDR3: CASSPTSGTNSYNEQFF
V: TRBV7-8
D: -
J: TRBJ2-1
size: -

DNA: TGTGCCAGTAGTATAAGCCAGGGAACTTCCTACGAGCAGTACTTC
CDR3: CASSISQGTSYEQYF
V: TRBV19
D: -
J: TRBJ2-7
size: few

DNA: TGCGCCAGCAGCTTGGCTGGGTTCGGGGACACTGAAGCTTTCTTT
CDR3: CASSLAGFGDTEAFF
V: TRBV5-1
D: -
J: TRBJ1-1
size: few

DNA: TGCAGCGTGGAAAGGGGCCCTGCCTACACCTTC
CDR3: CSVERGPAYTF
V: TRBV29-1
D: -
J: TRBJ1-2
size: few

DNA: TGTGCCAGTAGTATAGCAGCTCACTCTGGAAACACCATATATTTT
CDR3: CASSIAAHSGNTIYF
V: TRBV19
D: -
J: TRBJ1-3
size: -

DNA: TGTGCCAGCAGTTACTCAGGGACAGCGAGGAATGAGCAGTTCTTC
CDR3: CASSYSGTARNEQFF
V: TRBV6-6
D: TRBD1
J: TRBJ2-1
size: -

DNA: TGCAGTGCTAGAGTTTCGGACAGGGGAGTCCGGGAGCAGTACTTC
CDR3: CSARVSDRGVREQYF
V: TRBV20-1
D: TRBD1
J: TRBJ2-7
size: -

DNA: TGTGCCAGCAGCTTAACCCAGACCGGGGAGCTGTTTTTT
CDR3: CASSLTQTGELFF
V: TRBV7-2
D: -
J: TRBJ2-2
size: -

DNA: TGCAGTGCTAGTTTGTCGACAGCGATGAACACTGAAGCTTTCTTT
CDR3: CSASLSTAMNTEAFF
V: TRBV20-1
D: -
J: TRBJ1-1
size: few

DNA: TGTGCCAGCAGCCCCGGACTAGCGGTGGATACGCAGTATTTT
CDR3: CASSPGLAVDTQYF
V: TRBV4-2
D: TRBD2
J: TRBJ2-3
size: few

DNA: TGTGCCAGCAGTAGAAGGGAGGACTATGGCTACACCTTC
CDR3: CASSRREDYGYTF
V: TRBV6-7
D: -
J: TRBJ1-2
size: few

DNA: TGTGCCACCCTAGACTCGAGCAATCAGCCCCAGCATTTT
CDR3: CATLDSSNQPQHF
V: TRBV6-1
D: -
J: TRBJ1-5
size: few

DNA: TGTGCCAGCAGCTTAGGTCCCCGAAGTACCAAGAACACCGGGGAGCTGTTTTTT
CDR3: CASSLGPRSTKNTGELFF
V: TRBV7-9
D: -
J: TRBJ2-2
size: -

DNA: TGTGCCAGCAGCCAAAACTACGGGACAGCGGATCACATTCAGTACTTC
CDR3: CASSQNYGTADHIQYF
V: TRBV7-9
D: TRBD1
J: TRBJ2-4
size: few

DNA: TGTGCCAGCAGTGAACTAGCGGGAGTAGCCGAGCAGTACTTC
CDR3: CASSELAGVAEQYF
V: TRBV2
D: TRBD2
J: TRBJ2-7
size: few

DNA: TGTGCCAGCAGTTACTCCGGGAGTGAAGAGACCCAGTACTTC
CDR3: CASSYSGSEETQYF
V: TRBV6-6
D: -
J: TRBJ2-5
size: few

DNA: TGCGCCAGCAGCTCGACTAGCGGGATTTCGGGTGAGCAGTTCTTC
CDR3: CASSSTSGISGEQFF
V: TRBV5-1
D: TRBD2
J: TRBJ2-1
size: -

DNA: TGTGCCAGCAGCTCCGGGCCCTCCCGGCCCCAGCATTTT
CDR3: CASSSGPSRPQHF
V: TRBV13
D: -
J: TRBJ1-5
size: -

DNA: TGTGCCAGCAGTTACTCGGATGGTCGATGGGCCACCGGGGAGCTGTTTTTT
CDR3: CASSYSDGRWATGELFF
V: TRBV6-7
D: -
J: TRBJ2-2
size: -

DNA: TGCAGTGCCATCTCTACCTCTGGGGCCAACGTCCTGACTTTC
CDR3: CSAISTSGANVLTF
V: TRBV20-1
D: -
J: TRBJ2-6
size: -

DNA: TGTGCCAGCAGCAAGCCGGGGGTTCAAGAGACCCAGTACTTC
CDR3: CASSKPGVQETQYF
V: TRBV21-1
D: -
J: TRBJ2-5
size: few

DNA: TGTGCCAGCAAAAAACGGGGGCGCGCCTACAATGAGCAGTTCTTC
CDR3: CASKKRGRAYNEQFF
V: TRBV12-3/TRBV12-4
D: -
J: TRBJ2-1
size: few

DNA: TGTGCCAGCAGCCGAGGGGAGACAGGGGGCTATTTTGAGTACTTC
CDR3: CASSRGETGGYFEYF
V: TRBV5-6
D: TRBD1
J: TRBJ2-7
size: -

DNA: TGTGCCAGCAGTGGGACAGGGGGCCGGCAGCCCCAGCATTTT
CDR3: CASSGTGGRQPQHF
V: TRBV6-2/TRBV6-3
D: TRBD1
J: TRBJ1-5
size: few

DNA: TGTGCCAGCAGCTTAGGGGGGCAGGGGAGCGGTGGCTACACCTTC
CDR3: CASSLGGQGSGGYTF
V: TRBV7-2
D: -
J: TRBJ1-2
size: -

DNA: TGTGCCAGCAGCTCCTTGGTTGGGCAGCCCCAGCATTTT
CDR3: CASSSLVGQPQHF
V: TRBV7-4
D: -
J: TRBJ1-5
size: few

DNA: TGTGCCAGCAGGACAACCCGGGACAGAGCCTACGAGCAGTACTTC
CDR3: CASRTTRDRAYEQYF
V: TRBV3-1
D: TRBD1
J: TRBJ2-7
size: -